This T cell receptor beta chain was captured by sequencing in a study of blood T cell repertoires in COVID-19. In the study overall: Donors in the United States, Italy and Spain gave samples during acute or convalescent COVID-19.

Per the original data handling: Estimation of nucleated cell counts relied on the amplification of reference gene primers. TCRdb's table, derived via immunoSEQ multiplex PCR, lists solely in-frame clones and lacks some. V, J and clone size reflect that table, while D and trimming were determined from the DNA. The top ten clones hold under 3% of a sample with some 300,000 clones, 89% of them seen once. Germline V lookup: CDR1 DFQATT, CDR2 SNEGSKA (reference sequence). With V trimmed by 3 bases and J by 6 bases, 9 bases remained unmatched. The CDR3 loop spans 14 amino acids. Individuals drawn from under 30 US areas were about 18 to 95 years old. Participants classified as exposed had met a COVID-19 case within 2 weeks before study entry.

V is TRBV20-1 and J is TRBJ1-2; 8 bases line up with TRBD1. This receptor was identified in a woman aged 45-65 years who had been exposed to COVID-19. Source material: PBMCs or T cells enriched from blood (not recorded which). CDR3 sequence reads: CSASPGQGLNGYTF. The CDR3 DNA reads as TGCAGTGCTAGTCCCGGACAGGGTTTGAATGGCTACACCTTC.